The 9 T cell receptor beta chains below all came from one sample that was sequenced in a study of regulatory T cells in long-lasting Graves disease. CDR3 regions were amplified by Arm-PCR using iRepertoire HTBI primers to build TCR beta libraries. TCRdb processed the multiplex PCR reads anew with MiXCR; each CDR3 protein has one entry. The sample shows about 530,000 distinct CDR3 sequences, 15% to 20% of them seen only once. Time point specified: newly diagnosed GD, antithyroid drugs for less than 3 months. With RNA extracted from PBMCs as input, the TCR library was made. A further study also used this sample, focusing on T cells in Graves' hyperthyroidism and ophthalmopathy.

The sample consisted of peripheral blood mononuclear cells (PBMCs), taken at new diagnosis, from a patient treated with antithyroid drugs. These receptors came from a woman aged 35 to 60 with Graves disease.

This clonotype was seen repeatedly, ten times or more. The rearrangement uses TRBV24-1 and TRBJ2-3; D remains ambiguous. V dropped 4 bases and J dropped 0 bases, with 22 bases sitting between them. Germline V gives CDR1 KGHDR, CDR2 SFDVKD. The CDR3 contains 19 residues. The CDR3 region has the DNA TGTGCCACCAGTGAAACTTATCTCTGGGGTAGAGTTAGCACAGATACGCAGTATTTT. Amino acids: CATSETYLWGRVSTDTQYF.

This clonotype was recorded a few times. The chain employs TRBV6-5 and TRBJ2-7; D is perhaps TRBD2 (5 bases). CDR1 and CDR2 from the germline V gene are MNHEY and SVGAGI. The CDR3 runs 16 residues. Trimming shortened V by 2 bases and J by 2 bases, and 16 bases separated the two germline ends. CDR3 sequence: CASSYVRGDEAYEQYF. As DNA, the CDR3 is TGTGCCAGCAGTTACGTACGGGGTGATGAAGCCTACGAGCAGTACTTC.

In its sample, this clonotype was seen many times. The chain has TRBV2 and TRBJ2-1, with 8 nucleotides matching TRBD1. This CDR3 is built from 14 residues. The V segment lost 5 bases and the J segment 7 bases; nucleotides outside the gene matches: 7. Germline loops: CDR1 SNHLY, CDR2 FYNNEI. DNA of the CDR3: TGTGCCAGCAGTTGGACAGGGATGGGAAATGAGCAGTTCTTC. Its protein is CASSWTGMGNEQFF.

Only a few counts were recorded for this clonotype. The chain combines TRBV27 with TRBJ1-6; D is possibly TRBD1 (6 bases). CDR3 length: 14 residues. CDR1 is MNHEY, CDR2 SMNVEV, per germline (reference sequence). V was clipped by 10 bases and J by 8 bases, with 18 bases between them. The CDR3 DNA follows: TGTGCCACCCCCTCGGGGGCGGTAGATTCACCCCTCCACTTT. Translating it yields CATPSGAVDSPLHF.

This clonotype was seen at least ten times. V gene TRBV28 combines with J gene TRBJ2-7; 9 nucleotides align to TRBD1. Germline CDR1 reads MDHEN; CDR2 reads SYDVKM. Trimming cost V 7 bases and J 3 bases; bases outside gene matches: 10. The CDR3 totals 15 residues. CDR3 sequence (DNA): TGTGCCAGCACTCCCACTGGACAGGGGAACTACGAGCAGTACTTC. Encoded protein: CASTPTGQGNYEQYF.

This clonotype was counted at least ten times. The J gene is TRBJ1-2, the V gene TRBV7-3; D is uncertain. Per the germline V gene, CDR1 is SGHTA and CDR2 is FQGTGA. With 0 bases removed from V and 8 bases from J, the gap between germline ends came to 10 bases. CDR3 size: 13 residues. The chain's CDR3 is CASSLTEMGGYTF. In nucleotides, the CDR3 is TGTGCCAGCAGCTTAACGGAGATGGGCGGCTACACCTTC.

In its sample, this clonotype was seen many times. The rearrangement joins TRBV6-1 to TRBJ2-5, with TRBD1 as a possible D gene (5 bases). This CDR3 spans 16 amino acids. The V and J ends lost 0 bases and 2 bases respectively, with 13 bases between them. CDR1 is MNHNS, CDR2 SASEGT, per germline. CDR3 loop: CASSEAYGTGQETQYF. In DNA form, the CDR3 reads TGTGCCAGCAGTGAAGCTTACGGCACAGGACAAGAGACCCAGTACTTC.

This clonotype was recorded at least ten times. J is TRBJ2-7 and V is TRBV12-3 or TRBV12-4, with a tentative D call TRBD2 (7 bases). The CDR3 runs to 14 residues. Between the trimmed V and J ends, which lost 6 bases and 0 bases, there was a span of 12 bases. The DNA for the CDR3 is TGTGCCAGCAGGTCCGCGGGGGCCTCCTACGAGCAGTACTTC. It is translated as CASRSAGASYEQYF.

This clonotype was counted ten times or more. The rearrangement uses TRBV7-8 and TRBJ2-7, with D perhaps TRBD1 (7 bases). The germline V gene has CDR1 SGHVS and CDR2 FQNEAQ. Trimming stripped 7 bases from V and 4 bases from J, with 23 bases between. The CDR3 length is 16 residues. CDR3 protein: CASTGEWTGNLYEQYF. The CDR3 coding sequence is TGTGCCAGCACGGGGGAATGGACAGGAAATTTATACGAGCAGTACTTC.